A single sample gave rise to the 9 T cell receptor beta chains below, sequenced in a study of cytomegalovirus exposure and HLA in healthy donors. 60 Vbeta and 13 Jbeta primers were used in PCR. The assay was immunoSEQ multiplex PCR, and TCRdb's table has in-frame clones only and misses some. The profile covers a few hundred thousand clones, with around 79% appearing a single time and around 2% taken by the ten largest. The sequenced material came from PBMCs. These receptors came from a man younger than 30 in good health and CMV-seronegative.

This chain uses TRBV7-9 with TRBJ2-3; 12 bases fit TRBD2. The V gene end was trimmed by 4 bases and the J gene end by 2 bases; junction bases not matched to a gene: 4. CDR3 size: 16 residues. Germline V gives CDR1 SEHNR, CDR2 FQNEAQ (reference sequence). CDR3 DNA: TGTGCCAGCAGCTCGGGACTAGCGGGTCCCACAGATACGCAGTATTTT. This sequence encodes CASSSGLAGPTDTQYF.

This chain uses TRBV4-2 with TRBJ2-7; a weak D match, TRBD2 (6 bases). CDR1 and CDR2 from the germline V gene are LGHNA and YNFKEQ. The CDR3 has 16 amino acids. V shed 4 bases and J shed 0 bases, with 16 bases lying between them. The CDR3 region is CASSPHRESISYEQYF. CDR3 DNA: TGTGCCAGCAGCCCACACCGGGAGTCGATCTCCTACGAGCAGTACTTC.

This clone was seen a few times. The chain recombines TRBV11-3 with TRBJ2-3, with 8 bases that match TRBD2. Germline V gives CDR1 SGHNT, CDR2 YENEEA. The CDR3 is 15 amino acids. The ends lost 1 base at V and 6 bases at J; junction bases unmatched: 6. CDR3 sequence reads: CASSLAKAGGDTQYF. The CDR3 nucleotides read TGTGCCAGCAGCTTAGCGAAGGCGGGGGGTGATACGCAGTATTTT.

The chain has TRBV30 and TRBJ1-1; D gene ambiguous. V lost 1 base and J 0 bases, leaving 6 bases between the germline ends. The germline CDR1 and CDR2 sequences are GTSNPN and SVGIG (reference sequence). This CDR3 is 13 amino acids long. CDR3 in amino acids: CAWSDAVNTEAFF. CDR3 DNA: TGTGCCTGGAGTGATGCGGTGAACACTGAAGCTTTCTTT.

This sequence joins TRBV9 and TRBJ1-1, with 11 positions matching TRBD1. The trim removed 0 bases at V and 4 bases at J, leaving 8 bases unmatched. The CDR3 has 17 amino acids. The germline V gene encodes CDR1 SGDLS and CDR2 YYNGEE. CDR3 nucleotide sequence: TGTGCCAGCAGCGTAGATTTAGGACAGGGGGCCGGCACTGAAGCTTTCTTT. It is translated as CASSVDLGQGAGTEAFF.

A note on this clone: This sample also contains other DNA sequences that code for the same CDR3. The V and J genes are TRBV4-2 and TRBJ2-2; TRBD2 matches at 11 bases. CDR3 length: 15 residues. V dropped 2 bases and J dropped 5; count of bases not matched to a gene: 1. The germline V gene has CDR1 LGHNA and CDR2 YNFKEQ. The DNA of the CDR3 is TGTGCCAGCAGCCAACTAGCGGGGGGAACCGGGGAGCTGTTTTTT. Encoded protein: CASSQLAGGTGELFF.

This clone has just a few counts. The genes are TRBV5-1 and TRBJ1-3; D unclear. Per germline, CDR1 SGHRS and CDR2 YFSETQ. The CDR3 length is 16 residues. V was trimmed by 1 base and J by 0 bases, leaving 11 bases between them. CDR3 loop: CASSLTHGSSGNTIYF. CDR3 sequence (DNA): TGCGCCAGCAGCTTGACGCACGGGTCCTCTGGAAACACCATATATTTT. The entire variable domain, with the rest obtained from reference TRBV5-1 and TRBJ1-3, is as follows: KAGVTQTPRYLIKTRGQQVTLSCSPISGHRSVSWYQQTPGQGLQFLFEYFSETQRNKGNFPGRFSGRQFSNSRSEMNVSTLELGDSALYLCASSLTHGSSGNTIYFGEGSWLTVV.

The chain links TRBV13 to TRBJ2-3; possibly TRBD2 for D (5 bases). Germline-derived CDR1 and CDR2 are PRHDT and FYEKMQ (reference sequence). V was shortened by 3 bases and J by 0 bases, with 10 bases between the two germline ends. The CDR3 length is 15 residues. DNA for the CDR3: TGTGCCAGCAGCTTTCCGGGAATCAGCACAGATACGCAGTATTTT. As protein: CASSFPGISTDTQYF.

This clone showed up just a few times. The rearrangement joins TRBV5-6 to TRBJ2-3; TRBD2 is a possible D gene (6 bases). The germline V gene has CDR1 SGHDT and CDR2 YYEEEE. The CDR3 length is 15 residues. V lost 4 bases, J lost 4 bases, and 16 bases lay in between. CDR3 sequence reads: CASSPPGLNSDTQYF. The CDR3 DNA follows: TGTGCCAGCAGCCCACCGGGACTGAATTCAGATACGCAGTATTTT.